This T cell receptor beta chain was observed in a study of blood T cell repertoires in COVID-19. Assay used: immunoSEQ multiplex PCR; TCRdb lists only in-frame clones, some missing. The data hold roughly 150,000 clones, with 85% observed a single time. The CDR3 runs 14 residues. Trimming removed 7 bases from V and 2 bases from J; junction bases left unmatched: 8. Germline CDR1 KGHSH, CDR2 LQKENI. What was sequenced was peripheral blood. This clonotype was obtained from an elderly woman with COVID-19, enrolled during active disease. This chain connects TRBV18 to TRBJ2-7, with 7 positions matching TRBD2. The CDR3, as DNA: TGTGCCAGCTTTCCCGGCGGGAGCCCCTACGAGCAGTACTTC. It is translated as CASFPGGSPYEQYF. Based on the CDR3 plus reference TRBV18 and TRBJ2-7, the full variable domain is NAGVMQNPRHLVRRRGQEARLRCSPMKGHSHVYWYRQLPEEGLKFMVYLQKENIIDESGMPKERFSAEFPKEGPSILRIQQVVRGDSAAYFCASFPGGSPYEQYFGPGTRLTVT.